This TCR beta chain was identified in a study of spatial heterogeneity in lung cancer. As to time point: blood at routine non-recurrence follow-up after resection. In this sample, this clonotype turned up many times. A distinct unique molecular identifier was carried by each TCR cDNA molecule. TCRdb processed the 5' RACE reads anew with MiXCR; each CDR3 protein has one entry. The table has about 23,000 distinct CDR3 sequences, 9% to 10% seen once. The TCR originated in a male donor with early-stage non-small cell lung cancer. Sample: PBMCs, taken at follow-up.

The CDR3: CASSEDWGQPQHF. In DNA form, the CDR3 reads TGTGCCAGCAGTGAAGATTGGGGTCAGCCCCAGCATTTT. V is TRBV6-1 and J is TRBJ1-5; D is ambiguous. CDR1 is MNHNS, CDR2 SASEGT, per germline. Trimming removed 1 base from V and 6 bases from J, with 7 bases in between. The CDR3 spans 13 residues.